This T cell receptor (beta chain) was found in a study of blood T cell repertoires in COVID-19. Study-level information: T cells, B-cell-depleted T cells, or PBMCs supplied cDNA or gDNA.

Here immunoSEQ multiplex PCR was the method, and the copy in TCRdb shows in-frame clones only, minus some. The data contain 200,000 to 250,000 clones, 86% of them seen just once; the ten biggest clones take up 11%. Germline V CDR1 and CDR2: SGHTA, FQGNSA. V shed 5 bases, J shed 4 bases, and the junction held 7 bases outside the gene matches. This CDR3 region has 14 residues. Sequences were obtained from peripheral blood. The V and J genes are TRBV7-2 and TRBJ2-7; 8 nucleotides align to TRBD1. The clonotype was recovered from a man aged 50 to 60 with COVID-19, enrolled during active disease. The CDR3 sequence: CASSADRARYEQYF. The CDR3 DNA reads TGTGCCAGCAGCGCGGACAGGGCAAGGTACGAGCAGTACTTC. Full variable domain (rest looked up from reference TRBV7-2 and TRBJ2-7): GAGVSQSPSNKVTEKGKDVELRCDPISGHTALYWYRQSLGQGLEFLIYFQGNSAPDKSGLPSDRFSAERTGGSVSTLTIQRTQQEDSAVYLCASSADRARYEQYFGPGTRLTVT.